The T cell receptor beta chain under discussion was sequenced for a study of T cell responses to AZD1222 COVID-19 vaccine (dated by TCRdb to about 2021). About the investigation overall: AZD1222 recipients given second doses at about 4 weeks or at about 12 weeks were pooled, since spike-specific TCR depth and breadth were not found to differ between the two schedules. A total of 230 to 250 trial participants underwent TCR sequencing, of whom about 200 had received two doses of AZD1222 and approximately 26 had received two doses of the MenACWY control vaccine. Trial participants were enrolled by age into 18-55, 56-69 and 70-plus year subgroups, with about 150, 28 and 57 TCR-sequenced participants respectively.

CDR1 and CDR2 were assigned from the germline V gene (reference sequence) as LNHDA and SQIVND. Spanning cysteine to phenylalanine, the CDR3 consists of 13 amino acids. Left in the record is the CDR3 DNA by itself, 39 bases read in frame from the first base. V sheds 3 bases and J sheds 3 bases, leaving 6 bases between their ends. Overall results and qualifications from the work: Reportedly, close to half of the unique spike-specific TCRs recognized epitopes lying outside the regions that are mutated in the B.1.351 and B.1.1.7 variants. The 56-69-year group was small, and its depth increase did not reach significance, likely because of low power. Because no samples from the day 14 peak response were available, repertoires could be characterized only after the peak T cell response. Conclusions about previously exposed vaccinees were limited because only six or seven AZD1222 recipients were SARS-CoV-2 seropositive at baseline. Participants were mostly white British and included more females than males, and it was suggested by the authors that clonal diversity may have been underestimated. Spike-specific TCR breadth and depth rose significantly after two AZD1222 doses compared with day 0 and with MenACWY recipients. CD4 TCRs associated with the vaccine covered the entire spike protein, and the dominant responses were in regions 160-218 and 743-854.

This specimen's time point label, interpreted: baseline before first vaccination. Vaccinee samples were obtained from the UK trials COV001 and COV002, which included a single-blind randomized controlled phase 2/3 trial of AZD1222 (ChAdOx1 nCoV-19) in healthy adults. Trial participant PBMC samples were collected at day 0 and day 28 after the second dose for TCRbeta chain sequencing. The CDR3 regions of human TCRbeta chains were analyzed by immunosequencing. The authors' pipeline ran thus. Repertoire TCRs were checked for matches against a reference library of SARS-CoV-2-specific TCRs that had been generated using the MIRA antigen-specificity platform. Breadth meant the fraction of unique TCRs that were SARS-CoV-2-associated, whereas depth meant the fraction of total T cells that were SARS-CoV-2-associated. Each spike-specific TCR was assigned to its reactive spike region and to a CD4 or CD8 class using the MIRA data. Log10-transformed breadth and depth values were compared by one-way ANOVA with Sidak's multiple comparisons tests. Here the immuneACCESS table is served through TCRdb, limited to in-frame sequences with V and J called. Missing clones are a known gap in these copies; in checked studies unresolved V genes cover under half, and the rest lacks a known reason. The DNA was the basis for D and trimming; V, J and clone size are from that table. A total of some 130,000 clones appear in this sample, 70% to 90% of them only once. The ten top clones hold under 2.5% of the sample.

This clone was observed a handful of times. The clone's antigen remains unknown. No much larger clone exists at a distance of one base, and base qualities are not known. The sample has other DNA sequences that encode this CDR3 too. The material sequenced was peripheral blood, taken on day 0 of AZD1222 vaccination. The V gene is TRBV19 and the J gene is TRBJ2-1, with the D gene uncertain. This TCR was recovered from an adult in good health. The nucleotides are TGTGCCAGTAGTATCGGCGGCTACAATGAGCAGTTCTTC. It specifies CASSIGGYNEQFF. Joined to the reference TRBV19 and TRBJ2-1 proteins, this CDR3 gives the full variable domain: DGGITQSPKYLFRKEGQNVTLSCEQNLNHDAMYWYRQDPGQGLRLIYYSQIVNDFQKGDIAEGYSVSREKKESFPLTVTSAQKNPTAFYLCASSIGGYNEQFFGPGTRLTVL.